This T cell receptor (beta chain) was captured in a study of T cell responses to AZD1222 COVID-19 vaccine. The CDR3 totals 16 residues. Germline loops: CDR1 SGHNT, CDR2 YYREEE (reference sequence). Trimming cost V 0 bases and J 8 bases; bases outside gene matches: 7. Findings of the study overall: Sampled repertoires all dated from after the peak T cell response. White British donors predominated, females outnumbered males, and clonal diversity was possibly underestimated.

The method was immunoSEQ multiplex PCR; TCRdb's version includes in-frame clones alone and lacks a portion of them. The repertoire holds some 150,000 clones, with around 87% as singletons. As for this clone: Its cognate antigen is unknown.

The chain uses TRBV5-4 and TRBJ2-1, with TRBD2 identical over 11 bases. The sequence derives from an adult who received the AZD1222 COVID-19 vaccine. This sample comprised peripheral blood, obtained 28 days after the second AZD1222 dose. CDR3 DNA: TGTGCCAGCAGCTTGGTTGCTAGCGGGGGGAGTTATGAGCAGTTCTTC. Amino acids: CASSLVASGGSYEQFF.